A single sample is the source of the 15 T cell receptor beta chains below, sequenced in a study of read filtering for tumor transcriptome and immune sequencing. The library was built from about 0.4 ug RNA with molecular barcoded adaptors for alpha/delta and beta/gamma chains. TCRdb analysed the reads with MiXCR anew, one entry per CDR3 protein. The sample has 130,000 or so distinct CDR3 sequences, less than 15% seen once. Sequencing was performed on a population of CD138-negative cells sorted from bone marrow. The receptors were sampled from a donor over 35 with multiple myeloma.

This clonotype was detected ten times or more. The V and J genes are TRBV29-1 and TRBJ2-2, with TRBD2 matching over 10 bases. Germline loops: CDR1 SQVTM, CDR2 ANQGSEA. The CDR3 has 12 amino acids. The CDR3 loop is CSAGGRTGELFF. In DNA form, the CDR3 reads TGCTCAGCGGGAGGGCGAACCGGGGAGCTGTTTTTT.

In its sample, this clonotype was seen many times. The V call is TRBV18, the J call TRBJ2-5; no clear D. V was shortened by 4 bases and J by 1 base, with 4 bases between the two germline ends. This CDR3 spans 12 amino acids. Germline-derived CDR1 and CDR2 are KGHSH and LQKENI. CDR3 coding DNA: TGTGCCAGCTCACAATTCCAAGAGACCCAGTACTTC. Translation: CASSQFQETQYF.

This chain links TRBV7-2 with TRBJ2-3; 8 bases align to TRBD2. The V and J ends lost 5 bases and 2 bases, in that order; junction bases with no gene match: 6. The CDR3 sequence is 15 residues long. The V gene's germline CDR1 is SGHTA and CDR2 FQGNSA. The CDR3 sequence: CASSDSGIYTDTQYF. Written as DNA, the CDR3 is TGTGCCAGCAGCGATAGCGGGATATACACAGATACGCAGTATTTT.

This clonotype has more than one count but fewer than ten. Compared with germline, one end of the junction differs, possibly owing to a read error. The chain is built from TRBV2 and TRBJ2-2, with D possibly being TRBD2 (6 bases). The CDR3 contains 15 residues. CDR1 and CDR2 from the germline V gene are SNHLY and FYNNEI. DNA of the CDR3: TGTGCCAGCAGTCTCTTTCGGCCGAACACCGGGGGGCTGTTTTTT. The encoded protein is CASSLFRPNTGGLFF.

As to this clonotype: One base away lies a much larger clone, so this may be a sequencing read error. This chain links TRBV13 with TRBJ2-1, with D possibly matching TRBD1 (6 bases). The CDR3 extends over 14 amino acids. Germline V lookup: CDR1 PRHDT, CDR2 FYEKMQ (reference sequence). CDR3 sequence (DNA): TGTGCCAGCAGCCCCCAGGGGCAGCTGAATGGGCAGTTCTTC. Encoded protein: CASSPQGQLNGQFF.

This clonotype was counted at least ten times. The rearrangement joins TRBV5-1 to TRBJ2-3, with 9 bases identical to TRBD2. CDR3 length equals 16 residues. V lost 1 base to trimming and J lost 4 bases; unmatched junction nucleotides: 7. Germline V gene lookup returns CDR1 SGHRS and CDR2 YFSETQ. The CDR3 sequence is CASSLWPSGKADTQYF. For the CDR3, the DNA is TGCGCCAGCAGCTTGTGGCCTAGCGGGAAGGCAGATACGCAGTATTTT. The full variable domain, completed using reference TRBV5-1 and TRBJ2-3, is KAGVTQTPRYLIKTRGQQVTLSCSPISGHRSVSWYQQTPGQGLQFLFEYFSETQRNKGNFPGRFSGRQFSNSRSEMNVSTLELGDSALYLCASSLWPSGKADTQYFGPGTRLTVL.

This clonotype was recorded many times. The CDR3 nucleotides read TGTGCCAGCAGCTCGGTCCCGGGACAGGGGAGGAACACTGAAGCTTTCTTT. Protein: CASSSVPGQGRNTEAFF. V and J are TRBV7-8 and TRBJ1-1; 10 bases map to TRBD1. This CDR3 spans 17 amino acids. J lost 1 base, V lost 4 bases, and 9 bases had no gene match. Looked up from germline, CDR1 is SGHVS and CDR2 is FQNEAQ.

As to this clonotype: A much larger clone differs from this one at a single base, so this may be a read error. The rearrangement uses TRBV5-1 and TRBJ1-5; D is uncertain. Trimming stripped 0 bases from V and 6 bases from J, with 10 bases between. The CDR3 covers 14 residues. Germline V gives CDR1 SGHRS, CDR2 YFSETQ. Here the CDR3 DNA reads TGCGCCAGCAGCTTGGCCGGCGATAGTCAGCCCCAGCATTTT. This translates into CASSLAGDSQPQHF.

This clonotype was counted a few times. The chain carries TRBV4-1 and TRBJ2-7; tentatively, D is TRBD1 (5 bases). Trimming removed 0 bases at V and 4 bases at J, with 13 bases between. Germline V gene lookup returns CDR1 MGHRA and CDR2 YSYEKL. CDR3 length: 15 amino acids. The CDR3 DNA is TGCGCCAGCAGCCAAGAGTACAGGTCCTCATACGAGCAGTACTTC. Its protein is CASSQEYRSSYEQYF.

This clonotype was detected ten times or more. The chain is built from TRBV5-4 and TRBJ2-2; 13 nucleotides align to TRBD2. The CDR3 runs to 16 residues. Germline V CDR1 and CDR2: SGHNT, YYREEE (reference sequence). The J segment lost 7 bases and the V segment lost 4 bases, leaving 7 bases of the junction unmatched. CDR3 sequence reads: CASSVGLAGENGELFF. CDR3 sequence (DNA): TGTGCCAGCAGCGTCGGACTAGCGGGAGAAAACGGGGAGCTGTTTTTT.

The rearrangement joins TRBV7-9 to TRBJ1-1; a possible D gene is TRBD1 (6 bases). The CDR3 consists of 14 residues. The germline V gene encodes CDR1 SEHNR and CDR2 FQNEAQ (reference sequence). The V end was cut by 4 bases, the J end by 4 bases, with 13 bases between. The DNA of the CDR3 is TGTGCCAGCAGCTCCGGACAGTCATCCACTGAAGCTTTCTTT. Translation: CASSSGQSSTEAFF.

This clonotype was seen repeatedly, ten times or more. This chain links TRBV6-6 with TRBJ1-2; D is undetermined. The ends were cut back, 6 bases at V and 0 bases at J, with 8 bases in the middle. CDR3 size: 13 residues. Germline CDR1 reads MNHNY; CDR2 reads SVGAGI (reference sequence). The CDR3 coding sequence is TGTGCCAGCAGGGACGGCTCTAACTATGGCTACACCTTC. Amino acids: CASRDGSNYGYTF.

This clonotype was counted many times. The chain combines TRBV5-6 with TRBJ2-7; TRBD1 aligns across 8 bases. Germline CDR1 SGHDT, CDR2 YYEEEE. This CDR3 has 12 residues. J lost 3 bases, V lost 6 bases, and 2 bases had no gene match. CDR3 in amino acids: CASTDRGYEQYF. CDR3 nucleotides: TGTGCCAGCACCGACAGGGGCTACGAGCAGTACTTC.

This clonotype was recorded a few times. The chain employs TRBV4-3 and TRBJ2-3; no reliable D call. Germline V lookup: CDR1 LGHNA, CDR2 YSLEER. V shed 4 bases and J shed 3 bases, with 11 bases lying between them. The CDR3 has 14 residues. The CDR3 DNA is TGCGCCAGCAGCCTGAGGAGTGGAACAGATACGCAGTATTTT. Residues: CASSLRSGTDTQYF.

As regards this clonotype: This sequence may be a read error, since a much larger clone differs from it by one base. The gene calls are TRBV20-1 and TRBJ2-2; D is possibly TRBD2 (5 bases). Germline CDR1 and CDR2: DFQATT and SNEGSKA (reference sequence). This CDR3 is built from 13 residues. The CDR3 region has the DNA TGCAGTGCTCCGGTGGTTTGGACCGGGGAGCTGCTTTTT. The encoded protein is CSAPVVWTGELLF.